Each of the 32 T cell receptor beta chains below was sequenced from the same sample in a study of shared clonotypes between healthy human individuals. Positive CCR7 selection of CD45RO-negative cells yielded the naive CD8 cells, and terminally differentiated effector memory CD45RA+ cells were excluded. Libraries were prepared by immunoSEQ multiplex PCR; TCRdb keeps only in-frame clonotypes and omits some of them. The table includes nearly 2 million clones, less than 95% detected once. The sequenced sample was naive CD8+ T cells sorted from blood. The receptors shown here come from a young man in good health.

The chain combines TRBV10-2 with TRBJ2-3, with TRBD2 matching over 7 bases. With V trimmed by 1 base and J by 2 bases, 6 bases remained unmatched. Germline lookup yields CDR1 WSHSY and CDR2 SAAADI. This CDR3 comprises 16 residues. The DNA for the CDR3 is TGCGCCAGCAGTGAGTATACGGGAGGTGACACAGATACGCAGTATTTT. It yields the protein CASSEYTGGDTDTQYF.

A remark on this clone: This specimen includes other DNA sequences encoding the same CDR3. The V gene is TRBV19, the J gene TRBJ2-7, with D maybe TRBD1 (5 bases). Germline V gene sequence: CDR1 LNHDA, CDR2 SQIVND (reference sequence). Between the trimmed V and J ends, which lost 3 bases and 0 bases, there was a span of 9 bases. The CDR3 covers 14 residues. The CDR3 DNA follows: TGTGCCAGTAGTATCGGCCAGGGCTCCTACGAGCAGTACTTC. Translated, it gives CASSIGQGSYEQYF.

The rearrangement links TRBV7-9 to TRBJ2-7, with D perhaps TRBD1 or TRBD2 (5 bases each). This CDR3 has 15 residues. Trimming shortened V by 4 bases and J by 7 bases, and 20 bases separated the two germline ends. Germline CDR1 SEHNR, CDR2 FQNEAQ (reference sequence). CDR3 loop: CASSSRSSNWGEQYF. DNA of the CDR3: TGTGCCAGCAGCTCTAGATCTTCCAACTGGGGGGAGCAGTACTTC. Complete variable domain (other parts from reference TRBV7-9 and TRBJ2-7): DTGVSQNPRHKITKRGQNVTFRCDPISEHNRLYWYRQTLGQGPEFLTYFQNEAQLEKSRLLSDRFSAERPKGSFSTLEIQRTEQGDSAMYLCASSSRSSNWGEQYFGPGTRLTVT.

The rearrangement links TRBV27 to TRBJ2-1; D is perhaps TRBD2 (7 bases). Per the germline V gene, CDR1 is MNHEY and CDR2 is SMNVEV (reference sequence). The CDR3 spans 14 residues. Trimming left V 7 bases short and J 4 bases short, with 14 bases between. CDR3 in amino acids: CASTEGGPYNEQFF. In DNA form, the CDR3 reads TGTGCCAGCACCGAGGGGGGGCCGTACAATGAGCAGTTCTTC.

This chain joins TRBV4-1 and TRBJ1-5, with 7 bases aligning to TRBD1. The CDR3 runs 14 residues. J was trimmed by 6 bases and V by 6 bases; bases with no gene match: 8. Germline loops: CDR1 MGHRA, CDR2 YSYEKL. The CDR3 is CASREEGAGQPQHF. CDR3 bases: TGCGCCAGCAGAGAGGAGGGGGCAGGTCAGCCCCAGCATTTT.

The genes are TRBV4-1 and TRBJ2-4; either TRBD1 or TRBD2 may supply D (6 bases each). The CDR3 is 15 residues long. V dropped 1 base and J dropped 7 bases, with 14 bases sitting between them. CDR1 is MGHRA, CDR2 YSYEKL, per germline. As DNA, the CDR3 is TGCGCCAGCAGCCAAGTCCACAGGGAGGTGAACATTCAGTACTTC. This translates into CASSQVHREVNIQYF.

The gene calls are TRBV11-2 and TRBJ2-3, with unresolved D. The CDR3 totals 14 residues. Germline assignment: CDR1 SGHAT and CDR2 FQNNGV. Trimming cost V 3 bases and J 4 bases, with 11 bases left between them. The DNA of the CDR3 is TGTGCCAGCAGCTTTAGCCTGGCATCAGATACGCAGTATTTT. Protein product: CASSFSLASDTQYF. The complete variable domain, with remaining parts taken from reference TRBV11-2 and TRBJ2-3, reads EAGVAQSPRYKIIEKRQSVAFWCNPISGHATLYWYQQILGQGPKLLIQFQNNGVVDDSQLPKDRFSAERLKGVDSTLKIQPAKLEDSAVYLCASSFSLASDTQYFGPGTRLTVL.

This clone was recorded a few times. The same CDR3 also results from other DNA sequences found in this sample. The V call is TRBV27, the J call TRBJ1-1; D not resolved. CDR3 length: 13 amino acids. Germline CDR1 reads MNHEY; CDR2 reads SMNVEV (reference sequence). Deletions cut 4 bases from V and 3 bases from J, with 9 bases between. CDR3 nucleotides: TGTGCCAGCAGTTGGGGAGGAGACACTGAAGCTTTCTTT. This encodes CASSWGGDTEAFF.

As regards this clone: Other DNA sequences from this sample encode an identical CDR3 as well. V usage is TRBV27 and J usage is TRBJ2-7; D call uncertain. The V end was cut by 4 bases, the J end by 0 bases, with 13 bases between. Germline values: CDR1 MNHEY, CDR2 SMNVEV (reference sequence). The CDR3 is 15 residues long. The CDR3 coding sequence is TGTGCCAGCAGTTACGGACGACCAAGCTCCTACGAGCAGTACTTC. Its translation: CASSYGRPSSYEQYF.

The V gene is TRBV5-6, the J gene TRBJ2-5, with D possibly matching TRBD1 (7 bases). CDR3 length: 14 residues. Per germline, CDR1 SGHDT and CDR2 YYEEEE. Trimming left V 4 bases short and J 6 bases short, with 16 bases between. The CDR3 nucleotides are TGTGCCAGCAGCCCTCCTCCAGGGGGGAAGACCCAGTACTTC. It encodes CASSPPPGGKTQYF.

This clone was counted once. V gene TRBV5-1 combines with J gene TRBJ2-7, with D perhaps matching TRBD2 (5 bases). V dropped 4 bases and J dropped 4 bases, with 12 bases sitting between them. The germline CDR1 and CDR2 sequences are SGHRS and YFSETQ. This CDR3 has 13 residues. For the CDR3, the DNA is TGCGCCAGCAGCCCGTCGCCGGGGTACGAGCAGTACTTC. Amino acid sequence: CASSPSPGYEQYF.

This chain connects TRBV4-1 to TRBJ1-1; no definite D call. Germline V CDR1 and CDR2: MGHRA, YSYEKL. This CDR3 is 13 amino acids long. Trimming took off 3 bases at V and 7 bases at J, with 12 bases between the two ends. CDR3 protein: CASSQPPMIEAFF. In DNA form, the CDR3 reads TGCGCCAGCAGCCAGCCCCCGATGATTGAAGCTTTCTTT.

This clone was counted a single time. The rearrangement joins TRBV7-8 to TRBJ2-2; maybe TRBD2 (6 bases). Germline V gives CDR1 SGHVS, CDR2 FQNEAQ. This CDR3 has 15 amino acids. The V end lost 1 base, the J end lost 3 bases, and 9 bases lay between the germline ends. CDR3 in DNA: TGTGCCAGCAGCTTAGTAGCGGCCTACACCGGGGAGCTGTTTTTT. Translating it yields CASSLVAAYTGELFF. Complete variable domain (other parts from reference TRBV7-8 and TRBJ2-2): GAGVSQSPRYKVAKRGQDVALRCDPISGHVSLFWYQQALGQGPEFLTYFQNEAQLDKSGLPSDRFFAERPEGSVSTLKIQRTQQEDSAVYLCASSLVAAYTGELFFGEGSRLTVL.

Note on this clone: Distinct nucleotide sequences in the sample also encode this CDR3. The V and J genes are TRBV7-8 and TRBJ2-3, with 13 bases that match TRBD2. V dropped 6 bases and J dropped 3; count of bases not matched to a gene: 6. The CDR3 is 16 amino acids. CDR1 is SGHVS and CDR2 is FQNEAQ in the germline V gene. The CDR3 loop reads CASSPGLAGVTDTQYF. The CDR3 nucleotides read TGTGCCAGCAGTCCCGGACTAGCGGGAGTTACAGATACGCAGTATTTT.

The V and J genes are TRBV6-1 and TRBJ1-1; unclear D gene. The V gene's germline CDR1 is MNHNS and CDR2 SASEGT. V was clipped by 7 bases and J by 4 bases, with 13 bases between them. CDR3 length: 13 residues. CDR3 DNA: TGTGCCAGCAACCTGGACCAGAGCACTGAAGCTTTCTTT. This encodes CASNLDQSTEAFF.

The chain links TRBV4-3 to TRBJ1-1, with D perhaps matching TRBD1 (5 bases). Germline-derived CDR1 and CDR2 are LGHNA and YSLEER. The CDR3 has 12 amino acids. V was cut by 4 bases and J by 7 bases, with 10 bases left in between. CDR3 nucleotides: TGCGCCAGCAGCCCGCCGGGGGGTGAAGCTTTCTTT. Translated, it gives CASSPPGGEAFF.

Notes on this clone: At the DNA level, this CDR3 is encoded by other sequences in the same sample as well. The V gene is TRBV19, the J gene TRBJ2-7; 9 positions agree with TRBD1. The CDR3 runs 14 residues. V shed 8 bases, J shed 4 bases, and the junction held 9 bases outside the gene matches. Germline V gene sequence: CDR1 LNHDA, CDR2 SQIVND (reference sequence). CDR3 DNA: TGTGCCAGTTCCCCGGGACAGGGCGGTTACGAGCAGTACTTC. This gives the protein CASSPGQGGYEQYF.

The chain links TRBV7-9 to TRBJ1-1; D is ambiguous. Germline V lookup: CDR1 SEHNR, CDR2 FQNEAQ (reference sequence). The CDR3 is 13 residues long. V gave up 1 base and J gave up 5 bases, with 8 bases separating them. CDR3 sequence reads: CASSLDLETEAFF. The DNA for the CDR3 is TGTGCCAGCAGCTTAGACCTGGAAACTGAAGCTTTCTTT.

This clone appeared a single time. The V gene is TRBV6-5, the J gene TRBJ2-5; D is undetermined. Deletions cut 0 bases from V and 5 bases from J, with 7 bases between. CDR1 is MNHEY, CDR2 SVGAGI, per germline. The CDR3 totals 13 residues. CDR3 bases: TGTGCCAGCAGTTACTCAGGGCATGAGACCCAGTACTTC. Translation gives CASSYSGHETQYF.

The genes are TRBV5-8 and TRBJ2-7, with 7 bases that match TRBD2. V lost 4 bases to trimming and J lost 9 bases; unmatched junction nucleotides: 13. The V gene's germline CDR1 is SGHTS and CDR2 YDEGEE. The CDR3 spans 14 residues. CDR3 region: CASSRTGTTKLQYF. DNA for the CDR3: TGTGCCAGCAGCCGAACCGGGACTACAAAGTTGCAGTACTTC.

The chain joins TRBV5-1 to TRBJ2-7, with a weak D call TRBD2 (6 bases). In germline, CDR1 is SGHRS, CDR2 YFSETQ. The CDR3 extends over 14 amino acids. V was shortened by 4 bases and J by 3 bases, with 14 bases between the two germline ends. The DNA for the CDR3 is TGCGCCAGCAGCCGGGGGACCGATATCTACGAGCAGTACTTC. Translating it yields CASSRGTDIYEQYF.

The genes are TRBV4-3 and TRBJ2-1, with D perhaps matching TRBD2 (5 bases). CDR3 length equals 15 residues. V shed 0 bases and J shed 7 bases, with 13 bases lying between them. Germline values: CDR1 LGHNA, CDR2 YSLEER. The DNA of the CDR3 is TGCGCCAGCAGCCAAGATGCCGGGATCGGTAATGAGCAGTTCTTC. This sequence encodes CASSQDAGIGNEQFF.

The genes are TRBV19 and TRBJ1-2; the D gene is possibly TRBD1 (5 bases). Trimming took off 2 bases at V and 3 bases at J, with 7 bases between the two ends. Germline V gives CDR1 LNHDA, CDR2 SQIVND (reference sequence). The CDR3 has 13 residues. The CDR3 here is CASSISRDYGYTF. CDR3 sequence (DNA): TGTGCCAGTAGTATATCCAGGGACTATGGCTACACCTTC.

CDR3 DNA sequence: TGTGCCAGCTCACCACCGGAGGGGCCGGAAGGCTATGGCTACACCTTC. It yields the protein CASSPPEGPEGYGYTF. The rearrangement joins TRBV18 to TRBJ1-2, with D possibly TRBD1 on 5 matching bases. The germline V and J ends were trimmed by 0 bases and 4 bases, with 15 bases remaining between them. This CDR3 region has 16 residues. The germline V gene has CDR1 KGHSH and CDR2 LQKENI. The full variable domain, with the rest looked up from reference TRBV18 and TRBJ1-2, is NAGVMQNPRHLVRRRGQEARLRCSPMKGHSHVYWYRQLPEEGLKFMVYLQKENIIDESGMPKERFSAEFPKEGPSILRIQQVVRGDSAAYFCASSPPEGPEGYGYTFGSGTRLTVV.

The chain joins TRBV7-9 to TRBJ2-3, with D possibly matching TRBD2 (7 bases). Trimming stripped 5 bases from V and 2 bases from J, with 17 bases between. The CDR3 runs to 16 residues. CDR1 is SEHNR and CDR2 is FQNEAQ in the germline V gene (reference sequence). CDR3 nucleotides: TGTGCCAGCAGCCTCCTTGGAGGGGGGGACACAGATACGCAGTATTTT. Amino acids: CASSLLGGGDTDTQYF.

The chain employs TRBV9 and TRBJ2-7; TRBD2 might be the D (5 bases). With 0 bases removed from V and 0 bases from J, the gap between germline ends came to 13 bases. Per the germline V gene, CDR1 is SGDLS and CDR2 is YYNGEE. The CDR3 length is 16 residues. The CDR3 DNA follows: TGTGCCAGCAGCGTAGGTGGCGGGCCTGGCTCCTACGAGCAGTACTTC. It codes for CASSVGGGPGSYEQYF. The full variable domain, its missing parts supplied by reference TRBV9 and TRBJ2-7, is DSGVTQTPKHLITATGQRVTLRCSPRSGDLSVYWYQQSLDQGLQFLIQYYNGEERAKGNILERFSAQQFPDLHSELNLSSLELGDSALYFCASSVGGGPGSYEQYFGPGTRLTVT.

For this clone: Other DNA sequences in the sample encode the same CDR3. In nucleotides, the CDR3 is TGTGCCAGCAGTTACTCCGGGGGAGAGCAGTACTTC. Amino acid sequence: CASSYSGGEQYF. This chain uses TRBV6-5 with TRBJ2-7, with D maybe TRBD2 (6 bases). CDR3 size: 12 residues. CDR1 is MNHEY and CDR2 is SVGAGI in the germline V gene. V was shortened by 0 bases and J by 7 bases, with 7 bases between the two germline ends.

Here the CDR3 reads CASGRTGSFYEQYF. For the CDR3, the DNA is TGTGCCAGCGGTAGGACAGGGTCGTTCTACGAGCAGTACTTC. The rearrangement joins TRBV2 to TRBJ2-7; 8 bases align to TRBD1. V was clipped by 8 bases and J by 3 bases; unmatched bases: 9. CDR1 is SNHLY, CDR2 FYNNEI, per germline. This CDR3 has 14 amino acids.

The chain combines TRBV15 with TRBJ1-2; D possibly corresponds to TRBD1 (5 bases). Trimming shortened V by 0 bases and J by 4 bases, and 6 bases separated the two germline ends. The CDR3 runs to 13 residues. Germline loops: CDR1 LNHNV, CDR2 YYDKDF (reference sequence). This chain's CDR3 is CATSREGLYGYTF. CDR3 nucleotide sequence: TGTGCCACCAGCAGAGAGGGGCTCTATGGCTACACCTTC.

This clone was seen only once. The rearrangement uses TRBV29-1 and TRBJ2-2; D remains ambiguous. Trimming pared 0 bases from V and 2 bases from J, leaving 19 bases between. This CDR3 has 18 residues. The germline V gene has CDR1 SQVTM and CDR2 ANQGSEA. The CDR3 is CSVEETLKGGINTGELFF. The CDR3 DNA reads TGCAGCGTTGAAGAGACACTCAAGGGCGGCATAAACACCGGGGAGCTGTTTTTT.

The V and J genes are TRBV5-6 and TRBJ2-1; TRBD2 aligns across 10 bases. This CDR3 is built from 15 residues. Trimming at V came to 0 bases and at J to 4 bases, leaving 1 base not matched to a gene. The germline V gene has CDR1 SGHDT and CDR2 YYEEEE. The CDR3 is CASSLELAGYNEQFF. The DNA of the CDR3 is TGTGCCAGCAGCTTGGAACTAGCGGGATACAATGAGCAGTTCTTC.

The CDR3, as DNA: TGTGCCAGCAGTTTATTTTTCAGGGGTGATCAGCCCCAGCATTTT. Protein: CASSLFFRGDQPQHF. The chain combines TRBV27 with TRBJ1-5; weak D call: TRBD1 (6 bases). The CDR3 extends over 15 amino acids. V was pared by 1 base and J by 5 bases, with 12 bases between. CDR1 and CDR2 (germline): MNHEY, SMNVEV (reference sequence).